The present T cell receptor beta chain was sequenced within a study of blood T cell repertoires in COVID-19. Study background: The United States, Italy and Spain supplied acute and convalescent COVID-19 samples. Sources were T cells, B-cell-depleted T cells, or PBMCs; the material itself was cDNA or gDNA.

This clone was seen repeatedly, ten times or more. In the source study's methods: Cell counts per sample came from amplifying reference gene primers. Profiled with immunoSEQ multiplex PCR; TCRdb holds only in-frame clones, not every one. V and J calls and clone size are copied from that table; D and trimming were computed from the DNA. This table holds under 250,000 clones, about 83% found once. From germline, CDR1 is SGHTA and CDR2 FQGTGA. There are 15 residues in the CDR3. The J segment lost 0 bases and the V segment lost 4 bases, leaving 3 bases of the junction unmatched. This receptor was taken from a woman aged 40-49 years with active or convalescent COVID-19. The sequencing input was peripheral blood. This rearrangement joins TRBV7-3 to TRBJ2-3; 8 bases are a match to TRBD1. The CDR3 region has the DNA TGTGCCAGCAGCTCCGGGACAGGTAGCACAGATACGCAGTATTTT. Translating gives CASSSGTGSTDTQYF.